This TCR beta chain was observed in a study of blood T cells in healthy people across ages. Comment on this clonotype: Its target is unknown.

A second PCR of 7 to 11 cycles used a sample-barcoded 5' primer and a J-beta primer mix. TCRdb re-called the 5' RACE reads with MiXCR, one entry per CDR3 protein. The sample contains 1.6 million or so distinct CDR3 sequences, 34% of which appear only once. General observations from the study: More naive CD4+ cells and higher diversity marked long-lived donors relative to aged donors. Leaving the PBMCs unsorted stopped any conclusive comparison of naive versus antigen-experienced cells.

J lost 5 bases, V lost 7 bases, and 3 bases had no gene match. The CDR3 sequence is 14 residues long. The germline V gene has CDR1 MNHNS and CDR2 SASEGT. PBMCs, at least 6.5 million per sample, were isolated. This chain connects TRBV6-1 to TRBJ1-6; TRBD1 aligns across 9 bases. Sequencing was carried out using blood. This receptor was taken from a woman under 40 in good health. DNA of the CDR3: TGTGCCAGCATCGGGACAGGGAATAATTCACCCCTCCACTTT. Translation gives CASIGTGNNSPLHF.